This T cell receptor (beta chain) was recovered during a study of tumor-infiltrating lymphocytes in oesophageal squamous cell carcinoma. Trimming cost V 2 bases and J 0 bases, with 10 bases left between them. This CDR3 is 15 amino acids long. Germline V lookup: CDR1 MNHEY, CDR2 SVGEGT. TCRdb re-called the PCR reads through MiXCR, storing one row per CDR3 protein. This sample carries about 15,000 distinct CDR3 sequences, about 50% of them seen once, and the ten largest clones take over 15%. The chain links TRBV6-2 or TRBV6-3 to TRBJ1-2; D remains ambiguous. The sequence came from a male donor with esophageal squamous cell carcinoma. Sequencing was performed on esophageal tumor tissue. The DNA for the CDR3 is TGTGCCAGCAGTTACCCTCGAGGAGCTAACTATGGCTACACCTTC. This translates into CASSYPRGANYGYTF.